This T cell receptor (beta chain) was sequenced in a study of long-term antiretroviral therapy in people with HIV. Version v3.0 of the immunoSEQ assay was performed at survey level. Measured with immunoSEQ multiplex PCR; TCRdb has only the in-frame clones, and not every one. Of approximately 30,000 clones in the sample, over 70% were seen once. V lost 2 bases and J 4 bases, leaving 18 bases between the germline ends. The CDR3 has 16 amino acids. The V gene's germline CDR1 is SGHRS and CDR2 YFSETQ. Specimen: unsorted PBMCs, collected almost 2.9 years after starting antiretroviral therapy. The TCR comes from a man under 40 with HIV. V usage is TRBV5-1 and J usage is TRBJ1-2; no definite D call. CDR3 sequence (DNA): TGCGCCAGCAGCTTATTTCCCCAGGAGAACCTCTATGGCTACACCTTC. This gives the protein CASSLFPQENLYGYTF.